This T cell receptor (beta chain) originates from a study of T cell changes during pregnancy in multiple sclerosis. Clones were sequenced by immunoSEQ multiplex PCR, and TCRdb holds only the in-frame ones, with some missing. This table has under 95,000 clones, just under 95% appearing once. The germline CDR1 and CDR2 sequences are SGHRS and YFSETQ. The trim removed 0 bases at V and 8 bases at J, leaving 7 bases unmatched. The CDR3 loop spans 16 amino acids. The sample here was peripheral blood, taken in the second trimester of pregnancy. V usage is TRBV5-1 and J usage is TRBJ2-1, with 11 bases identical to TRBD2. This sequence was found in a female donor in good health, enrolled as a control in a pregnancy study. This CDR3 is CASSLVAGGPVDEQFF. In DNA, the CDR3 is TGCGCCAGCAGCTTGGTAGCGGGGGGGCCGGTAGATGAGCAGTTCTTC.